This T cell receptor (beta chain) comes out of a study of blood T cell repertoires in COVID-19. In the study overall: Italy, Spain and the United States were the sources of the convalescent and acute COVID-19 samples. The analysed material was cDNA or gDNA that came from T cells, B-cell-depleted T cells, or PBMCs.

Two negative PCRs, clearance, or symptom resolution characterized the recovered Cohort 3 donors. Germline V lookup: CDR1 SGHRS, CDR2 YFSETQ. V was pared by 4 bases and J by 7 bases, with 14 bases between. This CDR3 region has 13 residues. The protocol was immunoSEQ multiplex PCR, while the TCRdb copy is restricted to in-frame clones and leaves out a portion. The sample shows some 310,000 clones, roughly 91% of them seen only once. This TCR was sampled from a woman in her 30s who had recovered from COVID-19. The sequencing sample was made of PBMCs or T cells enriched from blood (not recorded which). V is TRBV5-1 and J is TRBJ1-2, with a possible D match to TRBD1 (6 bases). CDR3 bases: TGCGCCAGCAGCCCGGGGGGGGGCCTTGGCTACACCTTC. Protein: CASSPGGGLGYTF.